A single sample is the source of the 16 T cell receptor beta chains below, sequenced in a study of T cells in Graves' hyperthyroidism and ophthalmopathy. The TCR beta CDR3 regions underwent amplification using RNA transcripts as the source. First-round RT-PCR of the TCR CDR3 relied on the HTBI primer set. TCRdb independently ran MiXCR on the multiplex PCR reads; one entry per CDR3 protein. The sample holds 500,000 to 700,000 distinct CDR3 sequences, 15% to 20% seen once. Sequenced sample: blood. These receptors came from a woman under 30 with Graves' hyperthyroidism.

In its sample, this clonotype was seen many times. The chain carries TRBV28 and TRBJ2-7; 15 nucleotides align to TRBD2. The CDR3 covers 19 residues. The germline gives CDR1 MDHEN, CDR2 SYDVKM. With V trimmed by 3 bases and J by 2 bases, 11 bases remained unmatched. The CDR3 protein is CASSFGKTGLAGGTYEQYF. The CDR3 DNA sequence: TGTGCCAGCAGTTTTGGGAAAACGGGACTAGCGGGAGGTACCTACGAGCAGTACTTC.

This clonotype was observed at least ten times. The chain is built from TRBV5-1 and TRBJ2-3, with no clear D. The CDR3 is made up of 16 amino acids. With 1 base removed from V and 7 bases from J, the gap between germline ends came to 19 bases. CDR1 and CDR2 (germline): SGHRS, YFSETQ. The CDR3 DNA follows: TGCGCCAGCAGCTTGAGCGCTACAGAGAGGCTTAATACGCAGTATTTT. Amino acids: CASSLSATERLNTQYF.

This clonotype was observed at least ten times. The chain recombines TRBV6-1 with TRBJ1-2; unclear D gene. Between the trimmed V and J ends, which lost 2 bases and 0 bases, there was a span of 13 bases. Germline CDR1 reads MNHNS; CDR2 reads SASEGT. CDR3 length: 16 amino acids. The CDR3 sequence: CASSESVAVANYGYTF. In nucleotides, the CDR3 is TGTGCCAGCAGTGAAAGTGTAGCAGTAGCTAACTATGGCTACACCTTC.

The chain recombines TRBV11-3 with TRBJ2-6, with D perhaps TRBD2 (6 bases). This CDR3 is built from 18 residues. Trimming took 0 bases from V and 3 from J, leaving 15 bases between them. Germline CDR1 is SGHNT and CDR2 is YENEEA. CDR3 in DNA: TGTGCCAGCAGCTTAGAGGGGGGATCAGGGTTTGGGGCCAACGTCCTGACTTTC. Its translation is CASSLEGGSGFGANVLTF.

This clonotype has more than one count but fewer than ten. The rearrangement joins TRBV20-1 to TRBJ1-5; D remains ambiguous. The germline V and J ends were trimmed by 3 bases and 4 bases, with 10 bases remaining between them. This CDR3 comprises 13 residues. CDR1 and CDR2 (germline): DFQATT, SNEGSKA (reference sequence). The CDR3 reads CSARVAGNQPQHF. DNA of the CDR3: TGCAGTGCTAGGGTTGCTGGGAATCAGCCCCAGCATTTT.

V and J are TRBV14 and TRBJ2-5, with a possible D match to TRBD1 (6 bases). CDR3 length equals 12 residues. Trimming stripped 0 bases from V and 13 bases from J, with 12 bases between. Germline CDR1 SGHDN, CDR2 FVKESK. This chain's CDR3 is CASSQDRTVWYF. For the CDR3, the DNA is TGTGCCAGCAGCCAAGATAGGACAGTCTGGTACTTC.

In this sample, this clonotype turned up many times. The chain has TRBV7-2 and TRBJ2-7, with 10 bases that match TRBD2. Germline CDR1 is SGHTA and CDR2 is FQGNSA. V dropped 4 bases and J dropped 0; count of bases not matched to a gene: 9. The CDR3 runs to 17 residues. The CDR3: CASSYDPGTSASYEQYF. The CDR3 DNA reads TGTGCCAGCAGCTACGACCCTGGGACTAGCGCCTCCTACGAGCAGTACTTC.

The V gene is TRBV27, the J gene TRBJ1-1; 10 positions agree with TRBD1. The CDR3 contains 14 residues. Trimming cost V 7 bases and J 5 bases; bases outside gene matches: 7. CDR1 is MNHEY and CDR2 is SMNVEV in the germline V gene (reference sequence). The CDR3 here is CASNRQGARTEAFF. In DNA, the CDR3 is TGTGCCAGCAACAGACAGGGGGCGAGGACTGAAGCTTTCTTT.

This clonotype was recorded a few times. This chain connects TRBV2 to TRBJ1-3; D is uncertain. This CDR3 comprises 16 residues. CDR1 is SNHLY, CDR2 FYNNEI, per germline. Deletions cut 4 bases from V and 0 bases from J, with 13 bases between. The chain's CDR3 is CASSGLDARSGNTIYF. The CDR3 DNA follows: TGTGCCAGCAGTGGTTTGGACGCCCGCTCTGGAAACACCATATATTTT.

On this clonotype itself: With a much larger clone just one base away, this may be a read error. This chain links TRBV2 with TRBJ1-6; the D gene is possibly TRBD1 (6 bases). Per germline, CDR1 SNHLY and CDR2 FYNNEI. The CDR3 length is 14 residues. CDR3 protein: CASRLPGDNSPHHF. CDR3 coding DNA: TGTGCCAGCAGGCTGCCAGGGGACAATTCACCCCACCACTTT.

This clonotype has at least ten counts. The chain has TRBV27 and TRBJ2-7; the match to TRBD2 covers 9 bases. Germline trimming cut 5 bases from V and 3 bases from J; bases unmatched to any gene: 2. This CDR3 spans 13 amino acids. Germline-derived CDR1 and CDR2 are MNHEY and SMNVEV (reference sequence). The CDR3 protein is CASSMREGYEQYF. The DNA of the CDR3 is TGTGCCAGCAGTATGCGGGAGGGCTACGAGCAGTACTTC.

This clonotype occurred many times. J is TRBJ2-5 and V is TRBV7-9, with D hard to call. The CDR3 is made up of 13 amino acids. CDR1 and CDR2 (germline): SEHNR, FQNEAQ (reference sequence). The germline V and J ends were trimmed by 5 bases and 5 bases, with 12 bases remaining between them. For the CDR3, the DNA is TGTGCCAGCAGCCCTACTGTCCGGGAGACCCAGTACTTC. Protein product: CASSPTVRETQYF.

The rearrangement joins TRBV9 to TRBJ2-2; D ambiguous. The V end was cut by 1 base, the J end by 1 base, with 11 bases between. Germline V gene sequence: CDR1 SGDLS, CDR2 YYNGEE. This CDR3 contains 16 residues. CDR3 DNA: TGTGCCAGCAGCGTAACTCCGCGGATGAACACCGGGGAGCTGTTTTTT. Translated, it gives CASSVTPRMNTGELFF.

Many counts were recorded for this clonotype. The chain uses TRBV12-3 or TRBV12-4 and TRBJ1-2, with D possibly TRBD1 on 5 matching bases. There are 14 residues in the CDR3. V shed 4 bases and J shed 6 bases, with 15 bases lying between them. CDR3: CASSWDRRADGYTF. As DNA, the CDR3 is TGTGCCAGCAGTTGGGACCGCCGGGCTGATGGCTACACCTTC.

In this sample, this clonotype turned up many times. The chain employs TRBV11-2 and TRBJ1-1; TRBD1 is a possible D gene (5 bases). Per the germline V gene, CDR1 is SGHAT and CDR2 is FQNNGV. This CDR3 contains 14 residues. V lost 5 bases to trimming and J lost 6 bases, with 16 bases between them. The CDR3 protein is CASSNTRGSPEAFF. The CDR3 nucleotides read TGTGCCAGCAGCAATACTCGGGGGAGCCCTGAAGCTTTCTTT. Based on the CDR3 plus reference TRBV11-2 and TRBJ1-1, the full variable domain is EAGVAQSPRYKIIEKRQSVAFWCNPISGHATLYWYQQILGQGPKLLIQFQNNGVVDDSQLPKDRFSAERLKGVDSTLKIQPAKLEDSAVYLCASSNTRGSPEAFFGQGTRLTVV.

This clonotype was picked up a small number of times. The chain combines TRBV4-2 with TRBJ2-3, with 14 bases that match TRBD2. This CDR3 spans 16 amino acids. V was clipped by 8 bases and J by 2 bases; unmatched bases: 6. Germline V gene data show CDR1 as LGHNA and CDR2 as YNFKEQ. The CDR3 DNA is TGTGCCAGCGGACTAGCGGGGGGACAAACCACAGATACGCAGTATTTT. Its translation is CASGLAGGQTTDTQYF.